A selection of T cell receptor beta chains follows, all from one sample in a study of blood T cell repertoires in COVID-19. Clones were read by immunoSEQ multiplex PCR, and TCRdb kept only the in-frame ones, dropping some. Here the sample spans about 260,000 clones, about nine tenths being singletons. Sequenced material: PBMCs or T cells enriched from blood (not recorded which). The source of these receptors is a woman aged 40 to 50 with acute COVID-19. Each CDR3 is given with its conserved first and last residue. The order of the fields is D gene, J gene, V gene, clone size, CDR3 protein, CDR3 DNA. D genes are given only for firm matches. Clone size appears in some rows only: once, few, many, or a class for an expanded clone.

d_gene: TRBD1; j_gene: TRBJ1-1; v_gene: TRBV7-8; abundance: NA; CDR3aa: CASSLRDRDTEAFF; CDR3nt: TGTGCCAGCAGCTTAAGGGACAGGGACACTGAAGCTTTCTTT
d_gene: NA; j_gene: TRBJ1-2; v_gene: TRBV28; abundance: NA; CDR3aa: CASSFGGDGYNYGYTF; CDR3nt: TGTGCCAGCAGTTTCGGCGGAGACGGCTACAACTATGGCTACACCTTC
d_gene: NA; j_gene: TRBJ1-3; v_gene: TRBV5-5; abundance: NA; CDR3aa: CASNRGDILSGNTIYF; CDR3nt: TGTGCCAGCAATCGGGGGGACATTCTCTCTGGAAACACCATATATTTT
d_gene: NA; j_gene: TRBJ2-7; v_gene: TRBV28; abundance: NA; CDR3aa: CASSLYSREVFEQYF; CDR3nt: TGTGCCAGCAGTTTATACTCCAGGGAAGTCTTTGAGCAGTACTTC
d_gene: TRBD1; j_gene: TRBJ1-2; v_gene: TRBV5-4; abundance: NA; CDR3aa: CASSSDRGRDGYTF; CDR3nt: TGTGCCAGCAGCTCCGACAGGGGTCGAGATGGCTACACCTTC
d_gene: NA; j_gene: TRBJ1-2; v_gene: TRBV11-2; abundance: NA; CDR3aa: CASSGLLMNYGYTF; CDR3nt: TGTGCCAGCAGCGGTTTACTGATGAACTATGGCTACACCTTC
d_gene: TRBD2; j_gene: TRBJ2-1; v_gene: TRBV5-1; abundance: once; CDR3aa: CASSLEAGRLYYNEQFF; CDR3nt: TGCGCCAGCAGCTTGGAAGCGGGAAGGCTATACTACAATGAGCAGTTCTTC
d_gene: TRBD1; j_gene: TRBJ1-2; v_gene: TRBV6-1; abundance: NA; CDR3aa: CASSDVTGGDSGYTF; CDR3nt: TGTGCCAGCAGTGATGTAACAGGGGGCGACAGTGGCTACACCTTC
d_gene: NA; j_gene: TRBJ2-5; v_gene: TRBV7-7; abundance: NA; CDR3aa: CASSPEPTGRETQYF; CDR3nt: TGTGCTAGCAGCCCAGAACCGACAGGGAGGGAGACCCAGTACTTC
d_gene: TRBD2; j_gene: TRBJ2-5; v_gene: TRBV5-6; abundance: NA; CDR3aa: CASSSGLEETQYF; CDR3nt: TGTGCCAGCAGCTCCGGACTAGAGGAGACCCAGTACTTC
d_gene: NA; j_gene: TRBJ2-1; v_gene: TRBV30; abundance: NA; CDR3aa: CAWSVGLREVHEQFF; CDR3nt: TGTGCCTGGTCGGTGGGTCTTAGGGAGGTCCATGAGCAGTTCTTC
d_gene: NA; j_gene: TRBJ2-1; v_gene: TRBV7-7; abundance: NA; CDR3aa: CASSPLAGTPWNEQFF; CDR3nt: TGTGCTAGCAGCCCCCTGGCAGGAACCCCCTGGAATGAGCAGTTCTTC
d_gene: TRBD2; j_gene: TRBJ2-3; v_gene: TRBV10-3; abundance: NA; CDR3aa: CAISERGATTDTQYF; CDR3nt: TGTGCCATCAGCGAGCGGGGAGCTACCACAGATACGCAGTATTTT
d_gene: NA; j_gene: TRBJ1-1; v_gene: TRBV5-4; abundance: NA; CDR3aa: CASSLIARGNTEAFF; CDR3nt: TGTGCCAGCAGCTTGATTGCCAGGGGGAACACTGAAGCTTTCTTT
d_gene: NA; j_gene: TRBJ2-3; v_gene: TRBV10-1; abundance: NA; CDR3aa: CASSPLGGGIDTQYF; CDR3nt: TGCGCCAGCAGTCCCCTGGGAGGGGGAATAGATACGCAGTATTTT
d_gene: NA; j_gene: TRBJ1-3; v_gene: TRBV3-1/TRBV3-2; abundance: NA; CDR3aa: CASSQAPGGPGNTIYF; CDR3nt: TGTGCCAGCAGCCAAGCCCCCGGGGGTCCTGGAAACACCATATATTTT
d_gene: TRBD2; j_gene: TRBJ2-2; v_gene: TRBV6-5; abundance: NA; CDR3aa: CASRTTSGYTGELFF; CDR3nt: TGTGCCAGCAGAACCACTAGCGGTTACACCGGGGAGCTGTTTTTT
d_gene: TRBD1; j_gene: TRBJ1-1; v_gene: TRBV7-2; abundance: NA; CDR3aa: CASSLVPGGNTEAFF; CDR3nt: TGTGCCAGCAGCTTGGTGCCAGGGGGAAATACTGAAGCTTTCTTT
d_gene: TRBD2; j_gene: TRBJ2-3; v_gene: TRBV19; abundance: NA; CDR3aa: CASSISALLAGNQDTQYF; CDR3nt: TGTGCCAGTAGTATTTCCGCCCTACTAGCGGGGAATCAAGATACGCAGTATTTT
d_gene: NA; j_gene: TRBJ2-3; v_gene: TRBV30; abundance: NA; CDR3aa: CAWTIRGADTQYF; CDR3nt: TGTGCCTGGACGATCAGGGGAGCAGATACGCAGTATTTT
d_gene: NA; j_gene: TRBJ1-3; v_gene: TRBV7-2; abundance: NA; CDR3aa: CASSVWTEGNTIYF; CDR3nt: TGTGCCAGCAGCGTATGGACTGAGGGAAACACCATATATTTT
d_gene: NA; j_gene: TRBJ2-1; v_gene: TRBV4-1; abundance: once; CDR3aa: CASRLGASSSYNEQFF; CDR3nt: TGCGCCAGCAGACTCGGAGCCAGCAGCTCCTACAATGAGCAGTTCTTC
d_gene: NA; j_gene: TRBJ1-1; v_gene: TRBV28; abundance: NA; CDR3aa: CASSLTETGWAFGTEAFF; CDR3nt: TGTGCCAGCAGTCTTACCGAGACAGGCTGGGCTTTCGGCACTGAAGCTTTCTTT
d_gene: TRBD1; j_gene: TRBJ2-7; v_gene: TRBV4-1; abundance: NA; CDR3aa: CASSHNDREDYEQYF; CDR3nt: TGCGCCAGCAGCCATAACGACAGGGAAGACTACGAGCAGTACTTC
d_gene: TRBD1; j_gene: TRBJ2-7; v_gene: TRBV28; abundance: NA; CDR3aa: CASSTGQGIYEQYF; CDR3nt: TGTGCCAGCAGTACGGGACAGGGAATCTACGAGCAGTACTTC
d_gene: NA; j_gene: TRBJ1-3; v_gene: TRBV7-9; abundance: NA; CDR3aa: CASSLGTASGNTIYF; CDR3nt: TGTGCCAGCAGCTTAGGGACAGCCTCTGGAAACACCATATATTTT
d_gene: NA; j_gene: TRBJ2-1; v_gene: TRBV11-3; abundance: NA; CDR3aa: CASSLGRNEQFF; CDR3nt: TGTGCCAGCAGCTTAGGTCGGAATGAGCAGTTCTTC
d_gene: NA; j_gene: TRBJ1-6; v_gene: TRBV3-1/TRBV3-2; abundance: NA; CDR3aa: CASSQKTGNSPLHF; CDR3nt: TGTGCCAGCAGCCAAAAAACAGGGAATTCACCCCTCCACTTT